These 10 T cell receptor beta chains came from one sample sequenced in a study of T cell repertoires in cytomegalovirus infection. Their cognate antigens are unknown. TCRdb fed the reads into MiXCR, producing one record per CDR3 protein. Of 450,000 to 650,000 distinct CDR3 sequences in the sample, just under 40% were seen once. The sequencing here drew on cultured PBMCs, taken from culture after CMV antigen stimulation. The origin of the receptors is a human donor in good health (CMV status not recorded). Some clones in this sample may be carry-over from other donors' samples.

CDR3 residues: CASSWAGAEELFF. The CDR3 DNA reads TGTGCCAGCAGCTGGGCGGGGGCAGAGGAGCTGTTTTTT. The chain joins TRBV7-2 to TRBJ2-2; D may be TRBD2 (7 bases). The CDR3 is 13 amino acids. CDR1 is SGHTA and CDR2 is FQGNSA in the germline V gene. Trimming shortened V by 4 bases and J by 10 bases, and 13 bases separated the two germline ends.

The CDR3 here is CASSQDRVGGYEQYF. CDR3 DNA: TGCGCCAGCAGCCAAGATAGAGTGGGGGGTTACGAGCAGTACTTC. J is TRBJ2-7 and V is TRBV4-3; a possible D gene is TRBD2 (6 bases). This CDR3 is built from 15 residues. Per the germline V gene, CDR1 is LGHNA and CDR2 is YSLEER. The V end was cut by 0 bases, the J end by 4 bases, with 13 bases between.

The chain uses TRBV27 and TRBJ2-3, with TRBD1 as a possible D gene (5 bases). CDR3 length equals 18 residues. The germline V gene has CDR1 MNHEY and CDR2 SMNVEV (reference sequence). Trimming took 5 bases from V and 2 from J, leaving 23 bases between them. CDR3 sequence: CASSPPPRQRPYTDTQYF. The CDR3 nucleotides are TGTGCCAGCAGTCCCCCCCCGAGACAGAGGCCCTACACAGATACGCAGTATTTT.

This clonotype was found many times. The chain has TRBV7-2 and TRBJ2-3, with 8 bases matching TRBD2. Germline V lookup: CDR1 SGHTA, CDR2 FQGNSA. V lost 3 bases and J lost 5; bases outside the gene matches: 7. This CDR3 is built from 15 residues. CDR3 sequence: CASSLASGRGDTQYF. As DNA, the CDR3 is TGTGCCAGCAGCTTGGCTAGCGGGCGGGGAGATACGCAGTATTTT.

The gene calls are TRBV6-6 and TRBJ2-1; either TRBD1 or TRBD2 may fit D (6 bases each). The germline CDR1 and CDR2 sequences are MNHNY and SVGAGI (reference sequence). V was shortened by 7 bases and J by 8 bases, with 21 bases between the two germline ends. This CDR3 region has 15 residues. Here the CDR3 reads CASNPGAARGDEQFF. DNA of the CDR3: TGTGCCAGCAACCCAGGGGCGGCAAGGGGGGATGAGCAGTTCTTC.

A few counts support this clonotype. The rearrangement uses TRBV11-2 and TRBJ2-4, with a possible D match to TRBD1 (6 bases). Trimming took 2 bases from V and 1 from J, leaving 15 bases between them. The CDR3 has 17 residues. Germline V gene lookup returns CDR1 SGHAT and CDR2 FQNNGV. CDR3 bases: TGTGCCAGCAGCTTATTCGTAGGGCAGGGGGCCAAAAACATTCAGTACTTC. The encoded protein is CASSLFVGQGAKNIQYF.

The chain carries TRBV7-2 and TRBJ1-2; D might be TRBD1 (5 bases). Germline V gene sequence: CDR1 SGHTA, CDR2 FQGNSA. Trimming pared 5 bases from V and 2 bases from J, leaving 12 bases between. The CDR3 contains 14 residues. DNA for the CDR3: TGTGCCAGCAGCCCCAGCAGGGCCAACTATGGCTACACCTTC. It specifies CASSPSRANYGYTF.

Only a few counts were recorded for this clonotype. The chain couples TRBV4-3 to TRBJ1-3, with D hard to call. The CDR3 sequence is 16 residues long. Germline CDR1 is LGHNA and CDR2 is YSLEER. V gave up 0 bases and J gave up 2 bases, with 11 bases separating them. The CDR3 DNA sequence: TGCGCCAGCAGCCAAGACCGGGAGACGGCTGGAAACACCATATATTTT. Protein sequence: CASSQDRETAGNTIYF.

The chain is built from TRBV15 and TRBJ2-3; D might be TRBD1 or TRBD2, each matching 6 bases. This CDR3 region has 14 residues. V was trimmed by 8 bases and J by 0 bases, leaving 12 bases between them. The germline V gene encodes CDR1 LNHNV and CDR2 YYDKDF (reference sequence). In DNA form, the CDR3 reads TGTGCCACCGAGGGGGGCCCAAGCACAGATACGCAGTATTTT. This gives the protein CATEGGPSTDTQYF. The variable domain in full, completed from reference TRBV15 and TRBJ2-3, reads DAMVIQNPRYQVTQFGKPVTLSCSQTLNHNVMYWYQQKSSQAPKLLFHYYDKDFNNEADTPDNFQSRRPNTSFCFLDIRSPGLGDTAMYLCATEGGPSTDTQYFGPGTRLTVL.

The sample holds a few counts of this clonotype. This sequence joins TRBV20-1 and TRBJ2-3; D is possibly TRBD2 (6 bases). This CDR3 region has 14 residues. V gave up 4 bases and J gave up 2 bases, with 13 bases separating them. CDR1 DFQATT and CDR2 SNEGSKA come from the germline V gene (reference sequence). CDR3 coding DNA: TGCAGTGCTAAAGCGGGTCCCTCCACAGATACGCAGTATTTT. This gives the protein CSAKAGPSTDTQYF.